This TCR beta chain was identified during a study of CD8 T cells in ankylosing spondylitis. Whole-study results and caveats: Significantly higher representation of disease-linked clones was reported for matched ankylosing spondylitis synovial fluid. Within peripheral blood, clones linked to disease were CD8+ and relatively rare. Typical of ankylosing spondylitis blood, it appeared, was a TCR beta motif of eight highly homologous variants.

Note on this clonotype: The antigen is unknown.

Making the TCR beta libraries involved quantitative 5'-RACE with molecular barcodes. TCRdb re-called the 5' RACE reads through MiXCR, storing one row per CDR3 protein. The repertoire holds more than 650,000 distinct CDR3 sequences, with about an eighth as singletons. The ends were cut back, 3 bases at V and 6 bases at J, with 9 bases in the middle. The CDR3 consists of 13 residues. Per the germline V gene, CDR1 is SGHVS and CDR2 is FQNEAQ. Sequenced material: blood, either unsorted or a sorted T cell fraction (not recorded which). This TCR derives from a male donor with ankylosing spondylitis. V is TRBV7-8 and J is TRBJ1-5; D uncertain. CDR3 sequence (DNA): TGTGCCAGCAGCTTCACAGCAAGTCAGCCCCAGCATTTT. Amino acids: CASSFTASQPQHF. Based on the CDR3 plus reference TRBV7-8 and TRBJ1-5, the full variable domain is GAGVSQSPRYKVAKRGQDVALRCDPISGHVSLFWYQQALGQGPEFLTYFQNEAQLDKSGLPSDRFFAERPEGSVSTLKIQRTQQEDSAVYLCASSFTASQPQHFGDGTRLSIL.